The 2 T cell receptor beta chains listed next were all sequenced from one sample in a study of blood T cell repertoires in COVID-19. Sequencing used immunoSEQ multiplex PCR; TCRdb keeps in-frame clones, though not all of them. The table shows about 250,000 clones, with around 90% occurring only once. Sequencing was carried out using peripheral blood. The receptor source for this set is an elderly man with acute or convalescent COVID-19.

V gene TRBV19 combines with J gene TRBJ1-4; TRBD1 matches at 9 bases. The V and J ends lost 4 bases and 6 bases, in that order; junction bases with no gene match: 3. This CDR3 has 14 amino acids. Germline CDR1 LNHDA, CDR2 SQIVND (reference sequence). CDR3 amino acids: CASSTRDRDEKLFF. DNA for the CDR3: TGTGCCAGTAGTACACGGGACAGGGATGAAAAACTGTTTTTT.

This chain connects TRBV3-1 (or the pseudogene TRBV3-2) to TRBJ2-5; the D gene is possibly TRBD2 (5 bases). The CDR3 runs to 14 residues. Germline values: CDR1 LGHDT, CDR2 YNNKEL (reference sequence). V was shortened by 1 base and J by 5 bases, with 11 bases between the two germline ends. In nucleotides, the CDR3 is TGTGCCAGCAGCCAAGTTCGGGGAGTTGAGACCCAGTACTTC. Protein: CASSQVRGVETQYF.